Following are 30 T cell receptor beta chains from one sample sequenced in a study of CD8 T cells in ankylosing spondylitis (dated by TCRdb to the late 2010s). The library was generated by 5' RACE. Sequencing relied on an Illumina HiSeq 2500. TCRdb's own reprocessing of the public reads used fastp at Q25 and MiXCR and kept productive beta chains. Rows with a matching CDR3 protein are joined into one entry that keeps the most common DNA and genes. The sample table records 200,000 to 300,000 distinct CDR3 sequences; 20% to 30% of these occur just once. Jointly, the top ten make up approximately 0.61% of the sample. Sequenced material: blood, either unsorted or a sorted T cell fraction (not recorded which). These TCRs come from a male donor with ankylosing spondylitis or in good health (not recorded which).

Concerning this clonotype itself: At one end, the junction sequence differs from germline, possibly due to a read error. V gene TRBV12-3 or TRBV12-4 combines with J gene TRBJ2-6, with 10 bases aligning to TRBD1. The length of the CDR3 is 19 residues. The CDR3 bases are TGTGCCATCAGTACTCGGGACAGGGGTTTGTCATCTGGGGCCAACGTCCTGACTTTC. It codes for CAISTRDRGLSSGANVLTF.

This clonotype showed up many times. The chain joins TRBV5-1 to TRBJ2-1; D is possibly TRBD1 or TRBD2 (5 bases each). The CDR3 runs to 16 residues. Trimming removed 3 bases at V and 2 bases at J, with 15 bases between. CDR1 is SGHRS, CDR2 YFSETQ, per germline. CDR3 sequence reads: CASSYSGTHPYNEQFF. The CDR3 DNA follows: TGCGCCAGCAGCTATTCCGGGACCCACCCCTACAATGAGCAGTTCTTC.

This clonotype has ten or more counts. V is TRBV20-1 and J is TRBJ2-1; weak D call: TRBD1 (6 bases). This CDR3 is 14 amino acids long. CDR1 and CDR2 from the germline V gene are DFQATT and SNEGSKA (reference sequence). V was shortened by 1 base and J by 9 bases, with 16 bases between the two germline ends. This CDR3 is CSARGFRGEAEQFF. The DNA of the CDR3 is TGCAGTGCTAGAGGTTTCAGGGGTGAGGCTGAGCAGTTCTTC.

This clonotype has a count of ten or more. The chain is built from TRBV12-3 or TRBV12-4 and TRBJ1-4, with D uncertain. CDR3 length: 14 amino acids. Trimming stripped 2 bases from V and 8 bases from J, with 12 bases between. The CDR3: CASSLPTRFEKLFF. In DNA form, the CDR3 reads TGTGCCAGCAGTTTACCGACGCGATTCGAAAAACTGTTTTTT.

The table lists this clonotype with many counts. V gene TRBV11-2 combines with J gene TRBJ2-2; 8 positions agree with TRBD2. This CDR3 is 15 amino acids long. Germline V lookup: CDR1 SGHAT, CDR2 FQNNGV. Trimming removed 5 bases from V and 5 bases from J; junction bases left unmatched: 7. CDR3 region: CASSLSGGKTGELFF. CDR3 sequence (DNA): TGTGCCAGCAGCCTGAGCGGGGGCAAAACCGGGGAGCTGTTTTTT.

The chain joins TRBV20-1 to TRBJ1-5; D is undetermined. The germline CDR1 and CDR2 sequences are DFQATT and SNEGSKA (reference sequence). The CDR3 covers 14 residues. The V and J ends lost 3 bases and 5 bases respectively, with 14 bases between them. The DNA for the CDR3 is TGCAGTGCTAGGCGTGGGCAGGATGATCAGCCCCAGCATTTT. Translated, it gives CSARRGQDDQPQHF.

At least ten counts were recorded for this clonotype. J is TRBJ1-2 and V is TRBV5-1, with TRBD1 as a possible D gene (6 bases). The CDR3 is 14 amino acids. The germline gives CDR1 SGHRS, CDR2 YFSETQ. V shed 0 bases and J shed 6 bases, with 12 bases lying between them. The CDR3 DNA reads as TGCGCCAGCAGCTTGGGACAGGCAGGGAATGGCTACACCTTC. It yields the protein CASSLGQAGNGYTF.

V usage is TRBV12-3 or TRBV12-4 and J usage is TRBJ1-1, with D maybe TRBD1 (6 bases). Trimming shortened V by 5 bases and J by 3 bases, and 16 bases separated the two germline ends. The CDR3 consists of 15 residues. CDR3 protein: CASSNLQGADTEAFF. The CDR3 DNA is TGTGCCAGCAGTAACTTACAGGGAGCGGACACTGAAGCTTTCTTT.

This clonotype was observed at least ten times. The CDR3 DNA sequence: TGCGCCAGCAGCCTCGGGACTGAGGGATTAGAGCAGTACTTC. Its protein is CASSLGTEGLEQYF. This chain joins TRBV5-1 and TRBJ2-7; tentative D call: TRBD2 (6 bases). CDR3 size: 14 residues. V was cut by 4 bases and J by 7 bases, with 18 bases left in between. Germline V gene data show CDR1 as SGHRS and CDR2 as YFSETQ.

This clonotype showed up many times. The chain joins TRBV12-3 or TRBV12-4 to TRBJ2-1; 8 nucleotides line up with TRBD2. Trimming at V came to 6 bases and at J to 4 bases, leaving 11 bases not matched to a gene. The CDR3 totals 16 residues. CDR3 sequence: CASRLPGLGNYNEQFF. DNA for the CDR3: TGTGCCAGCAGGCTCCCGGGACTAGGAAATTACAATGAGCAGTTCTTC.

This clonotype was seen more than once but under ten times. The chain carries TRBV20-1 and TRBJ2-6; D remains ambiguous. V was shortened by 3 bases and J by 0 bases, with 9 bases between the two germline ends. CDR1 and CDR2 from the germline V gene are DFQATT and SNEGSKA (reference sequence). This CDR3 comprises 15 residues. The CDR3 loop reads CSASSAGSGANVLTF. DNA for the CDR3: TGCAGTGCTAGCTCTGCAGGCTCTGGGGCCAACGTCCTGACTTTC.

V gene TRBV25-1 combines with J gene TRBJ2-1; tentative D call: TRBD2 (5 bases). The germline V and J ends were trimmed by 5 bases and 12 bases, with 20 bases remaining between them. Germline V gene lookup returns CDR1 MGHDK and CDR2 SYGVNS. The CDR3 has 14 residues. The CDR3, as DNA: TGTGCCAGCAGTCGACATGAACCGGGGAGCACGCAGTTCTTC. Translating it yields CASSRHEPGSTQFF.

The chain uses TRBV5-1 and TRBJ2-7; D is ambiguous. V lost 2 bases to trimming and J lost 5 bases, with 8 bases between them. The germline V gene encodes CDR1 SGHRS and CDR2 YFSETQ. The CDR3 length is 12 residues. CDR3 bases: TGCGCCAGCAGCTTCGCAGCGAACGAGCAGTACTTC. Amino acid sequence: CASSFAANEQYF.

The chain carries TRBV20-1 and TRBJ2-3, with 10 bases lining up with TRBD2. V dropped 0 bases and J dropped 7; count of bases not matched to a gene: 10. The CDR3 is 16 residues long. CDR1 is DFQATT and CDR2 is SNEGSKA in the germline V gene (reference sequence). CDR3 DNA sequence: TGCAGTGCTAGAGATCGCCGTCTAGCGGGGGCATATACGCAGTATTTT. Its protein product is CSARDRRLAGAYTQYF.

J is TRBJ1-1 and V is TRBV20-1; D not resolved. The CDR3 is made up of 13 amino acids. V dropped 3 bases and J dropped 1 base, with 9 bases sitting between them. Germline V CDR1 and CDR2: DFQATT, SNEGSKA (reference sequence). Here the CDR3 reads CSASARGNTEAFF. CDR3 nucleotide sequence: TGCAGTGCTAGCGCACGGGGGAACACTGAAGCTTTCTTT.

This clonotype was counted only a few times. J is TRBJ2-1 and V is TRBV20-1, with TRBD1 matching over 7 bases. V was clipped by 3 bases and J by 2 bases; unmatched bases: 10. Germline CDR1 DFQATT, CDR2 SNEGSKA (reference sequence). The CDR3 sequence is 16 residues long. The chain's CDR3 is CSASSPTGDAYNEQFF. In DNA, the CDR3 is TGCAGTGCTAGTTCCCCCACAGGGGACGCCTACAATGAGCAGTTCTTC.

This clonotype has at least ten counts. The rearrangement joins TRBV12-3 or TRBV12-4 to TRBJ2-7, with D possibly matching TRBD2 (5 bases). V was trimmed by 7 bases and J by 2 bases, leaving 18 bases between them. The CDR3 sequence is 15 residues long. For the CDR3, the DNA is TGTGCCAGCACCCACCTTTCCCCGGGGACCTACGAGCAGTACTTC. Translation: CASTHLSPGTYEQYF.

This clonotype was counted a few times. The V and J genes are TRBV20-1 and TRBJ2-3; TRBD2 is a possible D gene (6 bases). The V end was cut by 3 bases, the J end by 0 bases, with 13 bases between. CDR3 length: 15 residues. CDR1 is DFQATT and CDR2 is SNEGSKA in the germline V gene (reference sequence). The CDR3 nucleotides are TGCAGTGCTAGTTCCGGGACTGGGAGCACAGATACGCAGTATTTT. The encoded protein is CSASSGTGSTDTQYF.

This clonotype has a count of ten or more. The chain couples TRBV29-1 to TRBJ2-3; possible D gene TRBD2, 5 bases. The V end lost 4 bases, the J end lost 5 bases, and 13 bases lay between the germline ends. Germline CDR1 and CDR2: SQVTM and ANQGSEA. CDR3 length: 13 amino acids. CDR3 protein: CSVAGEMGDTQYF. CDR3 in DNA: TGCAGCGTTGCCGGGGAAATGGGAGATACGCAGTATTTT.

This clonotype was recorded at least ten times. J is TRBJ2-5 and V is TRBV12-3 or TRBV12-4; 8 nucleotides line up with TRBD2. The V and J ends lost 8 bases and 1 base, in that order; junction bases with no gene match: 6. The length of the CDR3 is 14 residues. The CDR3 DNA reads TGTGCCAGCGCTAGGGCGGGGGGCCAAGAGACCCAGTACTTC. Translation: CASARAGGQETQYF.

In this sample, this clonotype turned up a few times. The V call is TRBV20-1, the J call TRBJ2-5; no firm D call. This CDR3 region has 11 residues. Trimming took 1 base from V and 11 from J, leaving 11 bases between them. Germline lookup yields CDR1 DFQATT and CDR2 SNEGSKA (reference sequence). CDR3 nucleotide sequence: TGCAGTGCTAGAGTTGATGGGCATCAGTACTTC. This translates into CSARVDGHQYF.

This clonotype was observed many times. The rearrangement links TRBV12-3 or TRBV12-4 to TRBJ2-7, with a possible D match to TRBD2 (6 bases). The CDR3 contains 15 residues. V shed 3 bases and J shed 1 base, with 13 bases lying between them. The CDR3 nucleotides are TGTGCCAGCAGTTTTGGGGGGTCAAATTCCTACGAGCAGTACTTC. Amino acid sequence: CASSFGGSNSYEQYF.

This clonotype was picked up many times. The genes are TRBV12-3 or TRBV12-4 and TRBJ2-3; D unclear. The CDR3 covers 14 residues. V was pared by 5 bases and J by 0 bases, with 9 bases between. CDR3 region: CASSLDVSTDTQYF. DNA for the CDR3: TGTGCCAGCAGTCTGGACGTAAGCACAGATACGCAGTATTTT.

V is TRBV20-1 and J is TRBJ2-7, with D unresolved. CDR3 length: 15 residues. The germline V gene encodes CDR1 DFQATT and CDR2 SNEGSKA (reference sequence). Trimming pared 4 bases from V and 4 bases from J, leaving 20 bases between. The CDR3 region has the DNA TGCAGTGCTAAAAGGCTCCGTTCCTCTCTTTACGAGCAGTACTTC. It yields the protein CSAKRLRSSLYEQYF.

In its sample, this clonotype was seen many times. J is TRBJ1-2 and V is TRBV10-3; D ambiguous. Germline V CDR1 and CDR2: ENHRY, SYGVKD. V gave up 6 bases and J gave up 0 bases, with 8 bases separating them. The CDR3 extends over 13 amino acids. The CDR3 spells CAIRVGANYGYTF. CDR3 DNA: TGTGCCATCAGGGTCGGCGCTAACTATGGCTACACCTTC.

This rearrangement joins TRBV10-3 to TRBJ2-7; D tentatively fits TRBD1 or TRBD2 (6 bases each). V was clipped by 3 bases and J by 3 bases, with 12 bases between them. The length of the CDR3 is 14 residues. In germline, CDR1 is ENHRY, CDR2 SYGVKD. CDR3 DNA sequence: TGTGCCATCAGTGAACAGGGAGGACTCTACGAGCAGTACTTC. Protein: CAISEQGGLYEQYF.

This clonotype was detected many times. V gene TRBV5-1 combines with J gene TRBJ2-5; D may be TRBD1 or TRBD2 (5 bases each). CDR1 and CDR2 (germline): SGHRS, YFSETQ. Trimming cost V 2 bases and J 0 bases, with 14 bases left between them. The CDR3 covers 16 residues. The CDR3 DNA follows: TGCGCCAGCAGCTTAGGGCCCTGGGGGAACCAAGAGACCCAGTACTTC. This encodes CASSLGPWGNQETQYF.

This clonotype was seen a single time. The chain employs TRBV20-1 and TRBJ2-1; TRBD2 matches at 8 bases. This CDR3 has 19 amino acids. The germline V gene encodes CDR1 DFQATT and CDR2 SNEGSKA (reference sequence). Losses at the gene ends were 6 bases for V and 0 bases for J; bases not matched to a gene: 19. The CDR3 nucleotides read TGCAGTGCGCCCGGGAGGGGGGCCAGGGGCAGGGGCTCCTACAATGAGCAGTTCTTC. Translated, it gives CSAPGRGARGRGSYNEQFF.

As to this clonotype: Sequence at one end of the junction differs from germline and may be a read error. V usage is TRBV7-7 and J usage is TRBJ2-5; 12 nucleotides match TRBD2. CDR3 length: 15 amino acids. Germline V CDR1 and CDR2: SSHAT, FNYEAQ (reference sequence). CDR3 region: CASSSGLAGPVTQYF. The CDR3 DNA sequence: TGTGCTAGCAGCTCGGGACTAGCGGGCCCTGTGACCCAGTACTTC.

The chain combines TRBV20-1 with TRBJ1-5, with D possibly matching TRBD1 (5 bases). The CDR3 is 13 amino acids. With 5 bases removed from V and 5 bases from J, the gap between germline ends came to 13 bases. The germline V gene encodes CDR1 DFQATT and CDR2 SNEGSKA (reference sequence). CDR3 bases: TGCAGTGCTGGTGGGACGGTAGATCAGCCCCAGCATTTT. It codes for CSAGGTVDQPQHF.